These 5 T cell receptor beta chains were sequenced from one sample in a study of blood T cell repertoires in COVID-19. Clones were read by immunoSEQ multiplex PCR, and TCRdb kept only the in-frame ones, dropping some. Here the sample spans over 150,000 clones, under 95% being singletons. The sequenced sample consisted of peripheral blood. These receptors all come from a man aged 50 to 59 with acute or convalescent COVID-19.

The chain is built from TRBV6-5 and TRBJ2-1; 10 bases are shared with TRBD1. V trimming: 9 bases; J trimming: 5 bases; junction bases outside the gene matches: 7. The CDR3 contains 14 residues. Germline assignment: CDR1 MNHEY and CDR2 SVGAGI. Written as DNA, the CDR3 is TGTGCCAGTGGGGACAGGGGCCTTCACAATGAGCAGTTCTTC. Its protein product is CASGDRGLHNEQFF.

The rearrangement links TRBV3-1 (or the pseudogene TRBV3-2) to TRBJ2-1; TRBD2 is a possible D gene (7 bases). The CDR3 is 14 amino acids. CDR1 LGHDT and CDR2 YNNKEL come from the germline V gene (reference sequence). V was cut by 1 base and J by 8 bases, with 12 bases left in between. Here the CDR3 reads CASSQVRGADEQFF. CDR3 bases: TGTGCCAGCAGCCAAGTTCGGGGGGCGGATGAGCAGTTCTTC.

The CDR3 sequence: CASSLGDRPYEQYF. The CDR3, as DNA: TGCGCCAGCAGCTTGGGGGACAGACCCTACGAGCAGTACTTC. V gene TRBV5-1 combines with J gene TRBJ2-7, with 7 positions matching TRBD1. Looked up from germline, CDR1 is SGHRS and CDR2 is YFSETQ. The CDR3 is 14 amino acids. J gave up 2 bases and V 0 bases, and 2 bases lay outside the gene matches.

The chain carries TRBV7-3 and TRBJ2-1, with 11 bases identical to TRBD2. The V and J ends lost 5 bases and 4 bases, in that order; junction bases with no gene match: 4. The CDR3 covers 15 residues. Looked up from germline, CDR1 is SGHTA and CDR2 is FQGTGA. The CDR3 DNA is TGTGCCAGCAGCCCAGGGACTAGCGGTTACAATGAGCAGTTCTTC. Its protein is CASSPGTSGYNEQFF. The variable domain in full, with the rest retrieved from reference TRBV7-3 and TRBJ2-1, is GAGVSQTPSNKVTEKGKYVELRCDPISGHTALYWYRQSLGQGPEFLIYFQGTGAADDSGLPNDRFFAVRPEGSVSTLKIQRTERGDSAVYLCASSPGTSGYNEQFFGPGTRLTVL.

This clone was detected once. The V call is TRBV5-1, the J call TRBJ1-4; 7 positions agree with TRBD1. After removal of 3 bases from V and 6 bases from J, the junction contained 2 bases not matched to a gene. The length of the CDR3 is 13 residues. Germline V gene lookup returns CDR1 SGHRS and CDR2 YFSETQ. CDR3 sequence (DNA): TGCGCCAGCAGCTACGGACAGGATGAAAAACTGTTTTTT. This encodes CASSYGQDEKLFF.